A selection of T cell receptor beta chains follows, all from one sample in a study of T cell repertoires in cytomegalovirus infection. TCRdb re-called the reads with MiXCR, one entry per CDR3 protein. The repertoire holds about 57,000 distinct CDR3 sequences, with around 20% as singletons. These receptors have no identified antigens. This material consisted of CD8+ T cells from cultured PBMCs, taken from culture after CMV antigen stimulation. All receptors come from a human donor in good health (CMV status not recorded). Some clones in this sample may be carry-over from other donors' samples. Each CDR3 is given with its conserved first and last residue. The order of the fields is CDR3 DNA, CDR3 protein, clone size, V gene, CDR3 length, J gene, D gene. D genes are given only for firm matches. A row's size may be missing; if present it is once, few, many or a size class.

TGCAGCGTTGAAGGTTCGACAGGGGTGAGCTCCTACAATGAGCAGTTCTTC CSVEGSTGVSSYNEQFF . TRBV29-1 17 TRBJ2-1 TRBD1
TGTGCCAGCAGCTTACAGGGGCTCACAGATACGCAGTATTTT CASSLQGLTDTQYF . TRBV7-6 14 TRBJ2-3 .
TGTGCCAGCAGCTTAAATGTTAGGGACCGGAGCTCCTATAATTCACCCCTCCACTTT CASSLNVRDRSSYNSPLHF once TRBV7-9 19 TRBJ1-6 .
TGCGCCAGCAGTGAAGCCCTTGGGGGTAGCACTGAAGCTTTCTTT CASSEALGGSTEAFF . TRBV6-1 15 TRBJ1-1 .
TGTGCCAGCAGAAGACTAGCGGGGACGAACACCGGGGAGCTGTTTTTT CASRRLAGTNTGELFF . TRBV6-2/TRBV6-3 16 TRBJ2-2 TRBD2
TGTGCCAGCAGCGTAGCTCCAGGGATCACCTACGAGCAGTACTTC CASSVAPGITYEQYF . TRBV9 15 TRBJ2-7 .
TGTGCCAGCAGCCCGCGGACAGGGGAGGCCGGGGAGCTGTTTTTT CASSPRTGEAGELFF few TRBV7-9 15 TRBJ2-2 TRBD1
TGCGCCAGCAGCCGCTCAGTCTCCGCAACTAATGAAAAACTGTTTTTT CASSRSVSATNEKLFF . TRBV4-1 16 TRBJ1-4 .
TGTGCCAGCAGTGCCCTAGCGGGGGGGGATCAAGAGACCCAGTACTTC CASSALAGGDQETQYF . TRBV6-2/TRBV6-3 16 TRBJ2-5 TRBD2
TGTGCCAGCAGCCAAGACGGGGATGGCTACACCTTC CASSQDGDGYTF . TRBV4-2 12 TRBJ1-2 .
TGTGCCAGCCGTTCCAGACAGGGGCATTCACCCCTCCACTTT CASRSRQGHSPLHF many TRBV6-5 14 TRBJ1-6 TRBD1
TGTGCCAGCAGCTCCATCGGTGGGTCGAGCACAGATACGCAGTATTTT CASSSIGGSSTDTQYF . TRBV7-9 16 TRBJ2-3 .
TGTGCCAGCAGCTCTGCCGGGACAGGATTATACGAGCAGTACTTC CASSSAGTGLYEQYF . TRBV7-8 15 TRBJ2-7 TRBD1
TGTGCCAGCAGCCGCTCGGCGGGGACAGGGTCTCACGAGCAGTACTTC CASSRSAGTGSHEQYF . TRBV7-9 16 TRBJ2-7 TRBD1
TGCGCCAGCAGCCAAGAGCGACAGCAAGAGACCCAGTACTTC CASSQERQQETQYF many TRBV4-3 14 TRBJ2-5 .
TGTGCCAGCAGCCCAAGCCGGGGACAGACTTATTACAATGAGCAGTTCTTC CASSPSRGQTYYNEQFF . TRBV7-2 17 TRBJ2-1 TRBD1
TGTGCCAGCAGCCAAGAGGTCGCCTACGTGGGTGAGCAGTACTTC CASSQEVAYVGEQYF few TRBV4-2 15 TRBJ2-7 .
TGCAGCGTTGTAGTAGAACAGGTGGGCGGCTACACCTTC CSVVVEQVGGYTF . TRBV29-1 13 TRBJ1-2 .
TGCGCCAGCAGCTTGGTCCCCGTCCCAAACTATGGCTACACCTTC CASSLVPVPNYGYTF few TRBV5-1 15 TRBJ1-2 .
TGTGCCAGCAGCTTCAGTGGGCTCACGGACAGGGCCGATGGCTACACCTTC CASSFSGLTDRADGYTF many TRBV7-2 17 TRBJ1-2 TRBD1
TGTGCCATCAGCGGGGGGAGTCGAGGGCCCGGGACCTACGAGCAGTACTTC CAISGGSRGPGTYEQYF few TRBV10-3 17 TRBJ2-7 TRBD2
TGTGCCAGCAGCTTGGGATTCTCAGGGGACACAGATACGCAGTATTTT CASSLGFSGDTDTQYF . TRBV5-6 16 TRBJ2-3 .
TGTGCCAGCAGTTTGCAGGGGGAGATGAACACTGAAGCTTTCTTT CASSLQGEMNTEAFF few TRBV28 15 TRBJ1-1 TRBD1
TGTGCCAGCAGCTCTCAGGACAGGGGACTTGATACGCAGTATTTT CASSSQDRGLDTQYF . TRBV7-6 15 TRBJ2-3 TRBD1